The 3 T cell receptor beta chains listed next were all sequenced from one sample in a study of OX40 agonist ivuxolimab in advanced cancers. TCRdb's table, derived via immunoSEQ multiplex PCR, lists solely in-frame clones and lacks some. The data hold just over 20,000 clones, with approximately 87% observed a single time. The sequencing here drew on CD4+ or CD8+ T cells sorted from blood, taken in a trial of the OX40 agonist ivuxolimab. Receptors were obtained from an adult with an advanced solid tumor such as melanoma, head and neck, liver or kidney cancer.

This clone was recorded once. The chain carries TRBV5-8 and TRBJ1-1; no definite D call. This CDR3 is 15 amino acids long. Trimming cost V 3 bases and J 0 bases, with 12 bases left between them. CDR1 SGHTS and CDR2 YDEGEE come from the germline V gene. Here the CDR3 reads CASSWYGPMNTEAFF. The CDR3 coding sequence is TGTGCCAGCAGCTGGTATGGGCCCATGAACACTGAAGCTTTCTTT. The whole variable domain, remainder taken from reference TRBV5-8 and TRBJ1-1, is EAGVTQSPTHLIKTRGQQATLRCSPISGHTSVYWYQQALGLGLQFLLWYDEGEERNRGNFPPRFSGRQFPNYSSELNVNALELEDSALYLCASSWYGPMNTEAFFGQGTRLTVV.

V and J are TRBV19 and TRBJ2-1, with 7 bases lining up with TRBD1. V shed 2 bases, J shed 5 bases, and the junction held 12 bases outside the gene matches. Germline CDR1 reads LNHDA; CDR2 reads SQIVND (reference sequence). The CDR3 length is 17 residues. As DNA, the CDR3 is TGTGCCAGTAGTATAACCCATGGGACAGCCCTCCACAATGAGCAGTTCTTC. Its translation: CASSITHGTALHNEQFF.

This clone showed up just once. The chain carries TRBV10-3 and TRBJ1-1; D perhaps matches TRBD1 (5 bases). Germline CDR1 is ENHRY and CDR2 is SYGVKD. The CDR3 spans 16 residues. V was pared by 3 bases and J by 2 bases, with 16 bases between. The CDR3 protein is CAISDPPSGPNTEAFF. The CDR3 DNA sequence: TGTGCCATCAGTGACCCCCCATCGGGGCCAAACACTGAAGCTTTCTTT.